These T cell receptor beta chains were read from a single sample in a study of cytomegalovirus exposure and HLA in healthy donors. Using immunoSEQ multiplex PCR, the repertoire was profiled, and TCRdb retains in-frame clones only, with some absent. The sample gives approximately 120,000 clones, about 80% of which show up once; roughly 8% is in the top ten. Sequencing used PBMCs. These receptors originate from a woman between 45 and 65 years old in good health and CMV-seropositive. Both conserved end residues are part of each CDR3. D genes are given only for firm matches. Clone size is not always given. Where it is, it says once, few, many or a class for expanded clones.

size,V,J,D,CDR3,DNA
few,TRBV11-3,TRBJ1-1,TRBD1,CASSKGGVGTEAFF,TGTGCCAGCAGCAAAGGGGGCGTGGGAACTGAAGCTTTCTTT
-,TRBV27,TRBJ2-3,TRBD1,CASSSPPGRGQGDTQYF,TGTGCCAGCAGTTCCCCCCCCGGCAGGGGGCAAGGAGATACGCAGTATTTT
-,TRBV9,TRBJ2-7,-,CASRGERTESSYEQYF,TGTGCCAGCAGAGGGGAAAGGACGGAGAGCTCCTACGAGCAGTACTTC
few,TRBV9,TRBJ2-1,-,CASSVRRTGEYNEQFF,TGTGCCAGCAGCGTACGAAGAACGGGGGAATACAATGAGCAGTTCTTC
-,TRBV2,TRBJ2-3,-,CASAGTRSGDTQYF,TGTGCCAGCGCCGGGACTCGTTCGGGAGATACGCAGTATTTT
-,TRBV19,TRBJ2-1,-,CASSPKSSYNEQFF,TGTGCCAGTAGTCCAAAGAGCTCCTACAATGAGCAGTTCTTC
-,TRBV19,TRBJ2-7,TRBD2,CATKRTSGALYEQYF,TGTGCCACCAAACGTACTAGCGGAGCCCTCTACGAGCAGTACTTC
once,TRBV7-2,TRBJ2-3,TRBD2,CASIRGGLAGGDTQYF,TGTGCCAGCATCCGGGGCGGGCTAGCGGGAGGGGATACGCAGTATTTT
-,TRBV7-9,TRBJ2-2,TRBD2,CASSFASGRPNTGELFF,TGTGCCAGCAGCTTCGCTAGCGGGAGGCCTAACACCGGGGAGCTGTTTTTT
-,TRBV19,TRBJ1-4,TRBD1,CASSTGQFGEKLFF,TGTGCCAGTAGTACGGGACAGTTTGGCGAAAAACTGTTTTTT
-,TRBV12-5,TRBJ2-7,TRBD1,CASGLGRDRGNYEQYF,TGTGCTAGTGGTTTGGGCCGGGACAGGGGTAACTACGAGCAGTACTTC
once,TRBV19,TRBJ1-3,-,CASSIQRVAGNTIYF,TGTGCCAGTAGTATACAGAGGGTTGCTGGAAACACCATATATTTT
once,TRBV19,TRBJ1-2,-,CASSTSQRGANGYTF,TGTGCCAGTAGTACCTCCCAGCGTGGGGCTAATGGCTACACCTTC
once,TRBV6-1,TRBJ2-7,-,CASKGVQGPYEQYF,TGTGCCAGCAAGGGGGTTCAGGGTCCCTACGAGCAGTACTTC
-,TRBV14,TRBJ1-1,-,CASSRRRNTEAFF,TGTGCCAGCAGCCGTCGCAGGAACACTGAAGCTTTCTTT
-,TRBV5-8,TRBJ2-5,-,CASSLGQGKETQYF,TGTGCCAGCAGCTTGGGGCAGGGGAAAGAGACCCAGTACTTC
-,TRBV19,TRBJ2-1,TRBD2,CASSIRDYQYNEQFF,TGTGCCAGTAGTATCCGGGACTACCAATACAATGAGCAGTTCTTC
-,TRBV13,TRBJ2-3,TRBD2,CASSFARTSGPTDTQYF,TGTGCCAGCAGCTTCGCTAGGACTAGCGGACCCACAGATACGCAGTATTTT
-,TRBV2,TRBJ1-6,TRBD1,CASSERSTGSNSPLHF,TGTGCCAGCAGTGAACGCTCGACAGGGTCTAATTCACCCCTCCACTTT
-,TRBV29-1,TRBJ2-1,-,CSVEDPETGEYNEQFF,TGCAGCGTTGAAGATCCGGAGACAGGAGAATACAATGAGCAGTTCTTC
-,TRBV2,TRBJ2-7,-,CASTSSYEQYF,TGTGCCAGCACCTCCTCGTACGAGCAGTACTTC
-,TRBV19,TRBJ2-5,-,CASRNRVGETQYF,TGTGCCAGTAGAAACAGGGTCGGCGAGACCCAGTACTTC
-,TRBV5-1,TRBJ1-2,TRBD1,CASSSLQTGRGYTF,TGCGCCAGCAGCTCTCTCCAGACAGGGCGAGGCTACACCTTC
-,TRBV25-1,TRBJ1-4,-,CASSQGGWGEKLFF,TGTGCCAGCAGTCAAGGAGGGTGGGGAGAAAAACTGTTTTTT
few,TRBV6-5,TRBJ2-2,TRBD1,CASRLTGVGTGELFF,TGTGCCAGCCGGTTGACAGGGGTTGGCACCGGGGAGCTGTTTTTT
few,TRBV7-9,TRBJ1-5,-,CASSPAGGARSNQPQHF,TGTGCCAGCAGCCCTGCGGGGGGGGCAAGGAGCAATCAGCCCCAGCATTTT
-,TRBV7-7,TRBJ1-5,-,CASSYGTTLGQPQHF,TGTGCCAGCAGTTACGGGACAACTTTAGGACAGCCCCAGCATTTT
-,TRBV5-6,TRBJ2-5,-,CASSSKAAVQETQYF,TGTGCCAGCAGCTCCAAGGCGGCAGTACAAGAGACCCAGTACTTC
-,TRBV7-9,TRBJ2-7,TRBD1,CASSLEFGTGRNEQYF,TGTGCCAGCAGCTTAGAATTTGGGACAGGGCGCAACGAGCAGTACTTC
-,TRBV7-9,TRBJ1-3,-,CASDGGSGNTIYF,TGTGCCAGCGACGGGGGGTCTGGAAACACCATATATTTT
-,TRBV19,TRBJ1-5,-,CASSIGGTYSNQPQHF,TGTGCCAGTAGTATTGGAGGGACTTATAGCAATCAGCCCCAGCATTTT
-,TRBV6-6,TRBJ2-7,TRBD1,CASSYGGQGASYEQYF,TGTGCCAGCAGTTACGGGGGACAGGGGGCTTCCTACGAGCAGTACTTC
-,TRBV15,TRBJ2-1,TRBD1,CATSGDRAGYNEQFF,TGTGCCACCAGCGGGGACAGGGCCGGCTACAATGAGCAGTTCTTC
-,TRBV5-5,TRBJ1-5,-,CASSGGEGQPQHF,TGTGCCAGCAGCGGGGGGGAGGGTCAGCCCCAGCATTTT
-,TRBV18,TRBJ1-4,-,CASSGGPVGEKLFF,TGTGCCAGCTCAGGAGGCCCGGTGGGGGAAAAACTGTTTTTT
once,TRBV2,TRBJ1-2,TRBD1,CASSPGQGRGYTF,TGTGCCAGCAGTCCGGGACAGGGACGTGGCTACACCTTC
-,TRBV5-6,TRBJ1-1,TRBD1,CASSFDDRGRAFF,TGTGCCAGCAGCTTCGACGACAGGGGGCGGGCTTTCTTT
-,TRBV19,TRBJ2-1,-,CASKTASASSYNEQFF,TGTGCCAGTAAGACGGCTAGCGCGAGCTCCTACAATGAGCAGTTCTTC
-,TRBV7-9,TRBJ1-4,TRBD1,CASSTGGKNEKLFF,TGTGCCAGCAGCACAGGGGGCAAGAATGAAAAACTGTTTTTT
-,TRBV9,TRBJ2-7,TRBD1,CASSATGTGAYEQYF,TGTGCCAGCAGCGCCACCGGGACAGGGGCCTACGAGCAGTACTTC
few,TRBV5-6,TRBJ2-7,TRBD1,CASSFRDRRTYEQYF,TGTGCCAGCAGCTTCCGGGACAGGCGGACCTACGAGCAGTACTTC
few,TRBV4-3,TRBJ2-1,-,CASSQDEASSYNEQFF,TGCGCCAGCAGCCAAGACGAAGCTAGCTCCTACAATGAGCAGTTCTTC
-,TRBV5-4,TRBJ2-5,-,CASSLTTGWEETQYF,TGTGCCAGCAGCTTAACGACAGGCTGGGAAGAGACCCAGTACTTC
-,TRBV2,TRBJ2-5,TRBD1,CASKTTGAVETQYF,TGTGCCAGCAAAACGACAGGGGCGGTAGAGACCCAGTACTTC
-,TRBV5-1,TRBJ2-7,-,CASSLGQLYYEQYF,TGCGCCAGCAGCTTGGGACAGCTATACTACGAGCAGTACTTC
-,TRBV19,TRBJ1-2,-,CASSMWGQGGYTF,TGTGCCAGTAGTATGTGGGGGCAAGGTGGCTACACCTTC
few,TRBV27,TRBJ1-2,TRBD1,CASSLSGPGQGYGYTF,TGTGCCAGCAGTTTATCGGGGCCGGGACAGGGATACGGCTACACCTTC
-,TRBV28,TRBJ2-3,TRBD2,CASSLLLAGVHTDTQYF,TGTGCCAGCAGTTTATTGCTAGCGGGAGTCCACACAGATACGCAGTATTTT
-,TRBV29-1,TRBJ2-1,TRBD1,CSVDRGAGDNEQFF,TGCAGCGTGGACAGGGGGGCGGGGGACAATGAGCAGTTCTTC
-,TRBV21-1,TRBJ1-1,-,CASSKDRLNTEAFF,TGTGCCAGCAGCAAAGATCGGTTGAACACTGAAGCTTTCTTT
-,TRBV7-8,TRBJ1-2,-,CASSFGGSEGYTF,TGTGCCAGCAGCTTTGGAGGGAGTGAGGGCTACACCTTC
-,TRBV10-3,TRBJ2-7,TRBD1,CAIRGDRGDTYEQYF,TGTGCCATCAGAGGGGACAGGGGCGACACCTACGAGCAGTACTTC
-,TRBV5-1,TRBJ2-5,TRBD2,CASSYSGRALETQYF,TGCGCCAGCAGCTATAGCGGGAGGGCCTTGGAGACCCAGTACTTC
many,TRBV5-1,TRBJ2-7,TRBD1,CASRTGGTYEQYF,TGCGCCAGCAGGACAGGGGGCACGTACGAGCAGTACTTC
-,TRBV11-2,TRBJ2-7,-,CASSLGLRIHEQYF,TGTGCCAGCAGCTTGGGTCTCAGGATCCACGAGCAGTACTTC
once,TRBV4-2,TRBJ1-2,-,CASSQDQGAGGYTF,TGTGCCAGCAGCCAAGATCAAGGGGCGGGAGGCTACACCTTC
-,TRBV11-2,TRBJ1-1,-,CASSPGRYGAEAFF,TGTGCCAGCAGCCCAGGGAGGTATGGAGCTGAAGCTTTCTTT
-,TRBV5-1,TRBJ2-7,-,CASSPTGAYEQYF,TGCGCCAGCAGCCCGACAGGAGCCTACGAGCAGTACTTC
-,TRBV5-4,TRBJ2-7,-,CASSTKTSLEQYF,TGTGCCAGCAGCACCAAGACTAGTCTCGAGCAGTACTTC